This entry concerns a single T cell receptor beta chain. This entry is derived from a study of blood T cell repertoires in COVID-19. Study-level background: Samples of COVID-19 (acute and convalescent) were obtained from the United States, Italy and Spain.

Germline-derived CDR1 and CDR2 are MNHEY and SMNVEV (reference sequence). The CDR3 sequence is 14 residues long. The junction had 4 bases not matched to a gene; V was cut back by 2 bases and J by 4 bases. Researchers sorted participants into cohorts using their self-reported clinical history. In Cohort 3, a recovered donor had either two negative PCRs, clearance, or symptom resolution. Authors' methods: Reference gene primer amplification gave nucleated cell count estimates. Assay: immunoSEQ multiplex PCR; the TCRdb copy retains only in-frame clones and omits some. V and J calls and clone size are as listed in that table; D and trimming were resolved from the DNA. The data contain 350,000 to 400,000 clones, under 90% of them singletons.

The rearrangement links TRBV27 to TRBJ1-1; 7 bases map to TRBD1. The TCR originated in a woman between 25 and 40 years old who had recovered from COVID-19. The sample taken for sequencing was PBMCs or T cells enriched from blood (not recorded which). For the CDR3, the DNA is TGTGCCAGCAGTTTAGAGGGGGCGGGCACTGAAGCTTTCTTT. This encodes CASSLEGAGTEAFF.